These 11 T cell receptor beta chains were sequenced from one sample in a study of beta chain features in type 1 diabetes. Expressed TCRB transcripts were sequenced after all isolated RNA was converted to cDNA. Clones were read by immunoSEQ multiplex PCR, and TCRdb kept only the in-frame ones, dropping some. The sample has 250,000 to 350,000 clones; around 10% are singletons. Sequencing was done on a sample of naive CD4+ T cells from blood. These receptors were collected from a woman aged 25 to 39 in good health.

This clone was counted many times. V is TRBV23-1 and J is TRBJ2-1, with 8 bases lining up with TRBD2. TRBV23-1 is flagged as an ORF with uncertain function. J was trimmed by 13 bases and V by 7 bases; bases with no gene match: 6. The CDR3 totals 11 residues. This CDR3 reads CASKPGTSQFF. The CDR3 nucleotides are TGCGCCAGCAAGCCCGGGACTAGTCAGTTCTTC.

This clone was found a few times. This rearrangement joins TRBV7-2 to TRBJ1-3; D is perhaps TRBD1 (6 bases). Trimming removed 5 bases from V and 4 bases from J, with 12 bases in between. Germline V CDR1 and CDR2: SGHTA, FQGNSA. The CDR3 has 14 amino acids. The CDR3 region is CASSARTAGNTIYF. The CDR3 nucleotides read TGTGCCAGCAGCGCACGGACAGCAGGAAACACCATATATTTT.

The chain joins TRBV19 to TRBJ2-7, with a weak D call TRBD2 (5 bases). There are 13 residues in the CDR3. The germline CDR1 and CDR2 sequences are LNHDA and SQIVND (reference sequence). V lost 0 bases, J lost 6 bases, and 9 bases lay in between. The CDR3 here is CASSIDPAAEQYF. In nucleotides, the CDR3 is TGTGCCAGTAGTATAGACCCAGCGGCCGAGCAGTACTTC.

The CDR3 bases are TGTGCCAGCAGTAGAGTTTGGACTAGCGGGGTCAATGAGCAGTTCTTC. The encoded protein is CASSRVWTSGVNEQFF. The gene calls are TRBV25-1 and TRBJ2-1; 12 positions agree with TRBD2. J gave up 6 bases and V 5 bases, and 8 bases lay outside the gene matches. Germline V gene lookup returns CDR1 MGHDK and CDR2 SYGVNS. This CDR3 spans 16 amino acids.

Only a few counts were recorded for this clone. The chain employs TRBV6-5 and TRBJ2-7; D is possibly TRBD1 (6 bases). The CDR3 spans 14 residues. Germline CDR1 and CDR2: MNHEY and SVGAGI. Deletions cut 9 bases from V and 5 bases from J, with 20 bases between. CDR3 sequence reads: CASRRNRAPHEQYF. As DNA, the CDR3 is TGTGCCAGTCGACGGAACAGGGCCCCACACGAGCAGTACTTC.

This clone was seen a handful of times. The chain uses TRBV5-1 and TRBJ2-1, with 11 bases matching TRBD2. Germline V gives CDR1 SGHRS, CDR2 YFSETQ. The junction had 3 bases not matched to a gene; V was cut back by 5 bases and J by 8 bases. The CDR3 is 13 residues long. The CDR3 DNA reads TGCGCCAGCAGAGGACTAGCGGGTTATGAGCAGTTCTTC. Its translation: CASRGLAGYEQFF.

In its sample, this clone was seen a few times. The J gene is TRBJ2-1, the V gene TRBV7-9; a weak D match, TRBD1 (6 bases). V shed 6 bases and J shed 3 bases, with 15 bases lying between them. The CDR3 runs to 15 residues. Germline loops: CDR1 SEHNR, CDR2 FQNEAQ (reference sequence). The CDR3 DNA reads TGTGCCAGCAGGCGAACCGGGACAAACTACAATGAGCAGTTCTTC. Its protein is CASRRTGTNYNEQFF.

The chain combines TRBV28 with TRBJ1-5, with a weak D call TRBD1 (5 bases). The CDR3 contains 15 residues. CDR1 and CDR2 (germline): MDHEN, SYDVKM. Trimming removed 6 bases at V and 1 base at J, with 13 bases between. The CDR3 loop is CASSRGGISNQPQHF. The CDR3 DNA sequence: TGTGCCAGCAGCCGGGGGGGGATAAGCAATCAGCCCCAGCATTTT.

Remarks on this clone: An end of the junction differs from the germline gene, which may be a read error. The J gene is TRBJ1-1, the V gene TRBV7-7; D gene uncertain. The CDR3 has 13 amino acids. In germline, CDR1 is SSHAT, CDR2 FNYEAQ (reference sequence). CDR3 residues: CASSPVGVTEAFF. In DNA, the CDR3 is TGTGCTAGCAGCCCGGTAGGAGTCACTGAAGCTTTCTTT.

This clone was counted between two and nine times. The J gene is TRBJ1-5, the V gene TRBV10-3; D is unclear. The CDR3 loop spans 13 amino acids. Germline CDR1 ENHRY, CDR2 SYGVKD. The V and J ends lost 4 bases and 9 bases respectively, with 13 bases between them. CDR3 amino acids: CAISGEPRAPQHF. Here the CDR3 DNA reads TGTGCCATCAGTGGGGAGCCCCGGGCGCCCCAGCATTTT.

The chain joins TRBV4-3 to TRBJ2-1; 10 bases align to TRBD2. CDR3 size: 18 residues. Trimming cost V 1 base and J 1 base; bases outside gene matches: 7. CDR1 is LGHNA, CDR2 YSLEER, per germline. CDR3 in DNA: TGCGCCAGCAGCCAAGCAGCTAGCGGGAGACGGTCCTACAATGAGCAGTTCTTC. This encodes CASSQAASGRRSYNEQFF.